These 20 T cell receptor beta chains originate from one sample sequenced in a study of T cells in Graves' hyperthyroidism and ophthalmopathy. Amplification yielded TCR beta CDR3 regions, with RNA transcripts as the source. TCR CDR3 regions were first amplified by RT-PCR with HTBI primers. TCRdb re-called the multiplex PCR reads through MiXCR, storing one row per CDR3 protein. The sample contains around 400,000 distinct CDR3 sequences, 13% to 15% of which appear only once. The sequenced sample was blood. These receptors originate from a woman aged 60 to 75 with Graves' ophthalmopathy.

This clonotype was recorded many times. The chain has TRBV7-9 and TRBJ2-4, with a tentative D call TRBD1 (5 bases). With 0 bases removed from V and 7 bases from J, the gap between germline ends came to 13 bases. The CDR3 spans 15 residues. Per germline, CDR1 SEHNR and CDR2 FQNEAQ (reference sequence). CDR3 nucleotides: TGTGCCAGCAGCTTAGCGTGGGAAGGGGTGAACATTCAGTACTTC. Amino acids: CASSLAWEGVNIQYF.

This clonotype was seen ten or more times. The genes are TRBV20-1 and TRBJ1-5; no definite D call. The CDR3 totals 12 residues. CDR1 is DFQATT and CDR2 is SNEGSKA in the germline V gene (reference sequence). V lost 0 bases, J lost 5 bases, and 5 bases lay in between. In nucleotides, the CDR3 is TGCAGTGCTAGAGATTCATATCAGCCCCAGCATTTT. Protein: CSARDSYQPQHF.

The table lists this clonotype with a few counts. This chain joins TRBV5-4 and TRBJ2-3, with TRBD1 identical over 8 bases. Germline V CDR1 and CDR2: SGHNT, YYREEE (reference sequence). The CDR3 covers 17 residues. V lost 4 bases, J lost 2 bases, and 12 bases stayed unmatched. The CDR3 protein is CASSRRTGTGNTDTQYF. CDR3 DNA: TGTGCCAGCAGCCGGAGGACCGGGACAGGTAACACAGATACGCAGTATTTT.

This clonotype was seen many times. The chain employs TRBV6-1 and TRBJ1-1; D is unresolved. The CDR3 is made up of 13 amino acids. V was pared by 4 bases and J by 0 bases, with 6 bases between. Germline-derived CDR1 and CDR2 are MNHNS and SASEGT. CDR3 nucleotide sequence: TGTGCCAGCAGTGTCAACTTGAACACTGAAGCTTTCTTT. It is translated as CASSVNLNTEAFF.

This clonotype was seen a handful of times. This chain joins TRBV6-2 or TRBV6-3 and TRBJ2-1; 8 nucleotides align to TRBD2. Germline-derived CDR1 and CDR2 are MNHEY and SVGEGT. V gave up 6 bases and J gave up 8 bases; unmatched junction bases: 12. This CDR3 comprises 15 residues. CDR3 in DNA: TGTGCCAGCAGCCCCGGGACTAGAGTGGGCGATGAGCAGTTCTTC. Amino acids: CASSPGTRVGDEQFF.

This clonotype was seen many times. The chain uses TRBV5-1 and TRBJ2-7; D gene unclear. V was shortened by 4 bases and J by 3 bases, with 5 bases between the two germline ends. This CDR3 contains 11 residues. The germline V gene has CDR1 SGHRS and CDR2 YFSETQ. The CDR3 sequence: CASSLHYEQYF. The CDR3 DNA sequence: TGCGCCAGCAGCCTCCACTACGAGCAGTACTTC.

There are many counts of this clonotype. The V gene is TRBV20-1, the J gene TRBJ1-1; 8 positions match TRBD1. This CDR3 region has 12 residues. Trimming cost V 3 bases and J 4 bases; bases outside gene matches: 1. Germline assignment: CDR1 DFQATT and CDR2 SNEGSKA (reference sequence). The CDR3 bases are TGCAGTGCTAGGGACAGGGCCACTGAAGCTTTCTTT. It codes for CSARDRATEAFF.

The V and J genes are TRBV19 and TRBJ2-2, with 13 bases fitting TRBD2. There are 21 residues in the CDR3. CDR1 is LNHDA and CDR2 is SQIVND in the germline V gene (reference sequence). The junction had 21 bases not matched to a gene; V was cut back by 5 bases and J by 6 bases. This CDR3 is CASSSTPQPGLAGEKAGELFF. The CDR3 DNA follows: TGTGCCAGTAGTTCAACACCCCAACCCGGACTAGCGGGAGAGAAGGCCGGGGAGCTGTTTTTT.

This clonotype was observed at least ten times. The chain uses TRBV5-1 and TRBJ2-7, with D perhaps matching TRBD2 (5 bases). The germline CDR1 and CDR2 sequences are SGHRS and YFSETQ. V lost 1 base and J 4 bases, leaving 15 bases between the germline ends. CDR3 size: 15 residues. The CDR3, as DNA: TGCGCCAGCAGCTTGTCCGGGGAAAGGGTATACGAGCAGTACTTC. This encodes CASSLSGERVYEQYF.

This clonotype was recorded many times. As DNA, the CDR3 is TGCAGTGCTGCCCGCGACTCGGCGGGTGGGGGGGATGAGCAGTTCTTC. This codes for CSAARDSAGGGDEQFF. The chain links TRBV20-1 to TRBJ2-1; 7 nucleotides line up with TRBD2. Trimming cost V 5 bases and J 8 bases; bases outside gene matches: 18. Germline assignment: CDR1 DFQATT and CDR2 SNEGSKA (reference sequence). The CDR3 totals 16 residues.

This clonotype was seen only a few times. This sequence joins TRBV6-1 and TRBJ2-3, with TRBD1 identical over 8 bases. The V gene's germline CDR1 is MNHNS and CDR2 SASEGT. The CDR3 totals 15 residues. V shed 8 bases and J 1 base; nucleotides not matched to a gene: 8. The CDR3 DNA sequence: TGTGCCAGCGGGGCCGACAGGGGTGGCACAGATACGCAGTATTTT. It specifies CASGADRGGTDTQYF.

The table lists this clonotype with a few counts. The CDR3 carries no conserved terminal phenylalanine or tryptophan, so it likely arises from a read error. The V and J genes are TRBV11-3 and TRBJ2-5, with D perhaps assigned TRBD1 or TRBD2 (5 bases each). Germline lookup yields CDR1 SGHNT and CDR2 YENEEA. The V gene lost 8 bases and the J gene lost 3 bases, with 10 bases spanning the gap. The length of the CDR3 is 12 residues. CDR3 in amino acids: CASRGREETQYL. The CDR3 DNA reads TGTGCCAGCCGGGGCAGGGAAGAGACCCAGTACCTC.

This clonotype was observed at least ten times. The genes are TRBV5-1 and TRBJ2-3, with D possibly TRBD1 on 6 matching bases. From germline, CDR1 is SGHRS and CDR2 YFSETQ. This CDR3 is built from 16 residues. V gave up 4 bases and J gave up 5 bases, with 20 bases separating them. The CDR3 is CASSLGDIQRGDTQYF. The CDR3 bases are TGCGCCAGCAGCCTTGGGGACATCCAAAGGGGAGATACGCAGTATTTT. The variable domain in full, with the rest retrieved from reference TRBV5-1 and TRBJ2-3, is KAGVTQTPRYLIKTRGQQVTLSCSPISGHRSVSWYQQTPGQGLQFLFEYFSETQRNKGNFPGRFSGRQFSNSRSEMNVSTLELGDSALYLCASSLGDIQRGDTQYFGPGTRLTVL.

This clonotype occurred many times. V and J are TRBV6-1 and TRBJ2-7; D gene uncertain. The V end lost 10 bases, the J end lost 3 bases, and 16 bases lay between the germline ends. Germline loops: CDR1 MNHNS, CDR2 SASEGT. This CDR3 spans 13 amino acids. The CDR3 DNA is TGTGCCACCCTACAGAACTCTCTCTACGAGCAGTACTTC. Translating gives CATLQNSLYEQYF.

The sample holds many counts of this clonotype. The rearrangement joins TRBV12-3 or TRBV12-4 to TRBJ2-2; TRBD2 matches 11 bases. With V trimmed by 7 bases and J by 0 bases, 10 bases remained unmatched. The CDR3 is 18 residues long. CDR3 nucleotides: TGTGCCAGCAATCCCCAGACTAGCGGGACCGCGAACACCGGGGAGCTGTTTTTT. Translated, it gives CASNPQTSGTANTGELFF.

The chain recombines TRBV11-2 with TRBJ2-1, with 13 bases lining up with TRBD2. The V gene's germline CDR1 is SGHAT and CDR2 FQNNGV. The junction had 4 bases not matched to a gene; V was cut back by 3 bases and J by 5 bases. This CDR3 spans 16 amino acids. The CDR3 sequence is CASSLVGTSGNNEQFF. In DNA, the CDR3 is TGTGCCAGCAGCTTGGTGGGGACTAGCGGGAACAATGAGCAGTTCTTC. Using reference TRBV11-2 and TRBJ2-1 for the parts outside the CDR3, the full variable domain is EAGVAQSPRYKIIEKRQSVAFWCNPISGHATLYWYQQILGQGPKLLIQFQNNGVVDDSQLPKDRFSAERLKGVDSTLKIQPAKLEDSAVYLCASSLVGTSGNNEQFFGPGTRLTVL.

This clonotype was seen only a few times. The CDR3, as DNA: TGCAGCTCCGGGGGGGGCGGGAGGACTTACAATGAGCAGTTCTTC. The encoded protein is CSSGGGGRTYNEQFF. The gene calls are TRBV29-1 and TRBJ2-1; 8 positions agree with TRBD2. J lost 4 bases, V lost 8 bases, and 13 bases had no gene match. The CDR3 is made up of 15 amino acids. CDR1 and CDR2 from the germline V gene are SQVTM and ANQGSEA.

This clonotype has ten or more counts. The chain carries TRBV7-2 and TRBJ2-7; D could derive from TRBD1 or TRBD2 (5 bases each). The CDR3 is 16 amino acids. V lost 5 bases, J lost 2 bases, and 19 bases lay in between. CDR1 and CDR2 (germline): SGHTA, FQGNSA. CDR3 coding DNA: TGTGCCAGCAGCCCTAGAGTTAGGGTGGGGGCCTACGAGCAGTACTTC. Its translation: CASSPRVRVGAYEQYF.

This clonotype occurred many times. V usage is TRBV28 and J usage is TRBJ2-5; 7 bases are shared with TRBD1. This CDR3 is built from 17 residues. After removal of 2 bases from V and 5 bases from J, the junction contained 14 bases not matched to a gene. CDR1 is MDHEN, CDR2 SYDVKM, per germline. The DNA of the CDR3 is TGTGCCAGCAGTTTACAGACAGGGAACCACGACGGGGAGACCCAGTACTTC. Residues: CASSLQTGNHDGETQYF.

The chain combines TRBV3-1 with TRBJ1-6; TRBD1 is a possible D gene (5 bases). The CDR3 loop spans 15 amino acids. V lost 4 bases and J 9 bases, leaving 16 bases between the germline ends. Looked up from germline, CDR1 is LGHDT and CDR2 is YNNKEL (reference sequence). CDR3 bases: TGTGCCAGCAGCCCCTCGACCCAGGGCTCTTCACCCCTCCACTTT. Protein sequence: CASSPSTQGSSPLHF.